This TCR beta chain derives from a study of cytomegalovirus exposure and HLA in healthy donors. Study-wide results and limits: A later analysis associated under 20,000 TCR beta sequences with HLA alleles at a 0.05 false discovery rate. Later analysis demonstrated an association between a missense DCLRE1C variant and TCR beta V- and J-gene trimming. Donors were assumed by presence/absence analyses to have roughly uniform sequencing depth. Common viral pathogens seemed, in a later analysis, to connect with several of the most significant clusters.

Comment on this clone: Its antigen remains unidentified.

The CDR3 runs to 14 residues. The germline gives CDR1 GTSNPN, CDR2 SVGIG (reference sequence). V lost 2 bases and J lost 10, with 20 bases in between. Vbeta (60) and Jbeta (13) primers were used in the PCR. Assay: immunoSEQ multiplex PCR; the TCRdb copy retains only in-frame clones and omits some. The sample has 150,000 to 200,000 clones; over 75% are singletons. The chain combines TRBV30 with TRBJ1-2, with a weak D call TRBD1 (6 bases). The sequenced sample was PBMCs. The TCR sequence derives from a female donor in good health and CMV-seronegative. CDR3 DNA: TGTGCCTGGAGTCTCCCGGGACACGGATTTGACTACACCTTC. Translation gives CAWSLPGHGFDYTF.